This T cell receptor beta chain appears in the sequencing data of a study of T cells in Graves' hyperthyroidism and ophthalmopathy. The CDR3 regions of TCR beta were amplified from RNA transcripts. HTBI primers were employed in a first-round RT-PCR of the TCR CDR3. One entry per CDR3 protein, called by TCRdb with MiXCR from the multiplex PCR reads. Altogether fewer than 900,000 distinct CDR3 sequences are present, roughly 20% being singletons, with the ten largest covering over 15%. Blood was obtained at the first hyperthyroidism diagnosis, which preceded any ophthalmopathy symptoms. Source material: blood. The sequence was obtained from a woman aged 45-65 years with Graves' hyperthyroidism that later progressed to Graves' ophthalmopathy.

The CDR3, as DNA: TGTGCCAGCAGCCGAGGAGACAGGGTCGAGCAGTACTTC. Its translation: CASSRGDRVEQYF. V usage is TRBV9 and J usage is TRBJ2-7, with 7 bases that match TRBD1. The V segment lost 4 bases and the J segment 6 bases; nucleotides outside the gene matches: 7. Germline values: CDR1 SGDLS, CDR2 YYNGEE. The CDR3 sequence is 13 residues long. Complete variable domain (other parts from reference TRBV9 and TRBJ2-7): DSGVTQTPKHLITATGQRVTLRCSPRSGDLSVYWYQQSLDQGLQFLIQYYNGEERAKGNILERFSAQQFPDLHSELNLSSLELGDSALYFCASSRGDRVEQYFGPGTRLTVT.